These 2 T cell receptor beta chains were all obtained from the same sample, sequenced in a study of regulatory T cells in long-lasting Graves disease. Combining iRepertoire HTBI primers with Arm-PCR of CDR3 regions, the authors built TCR beta libraries. A single record per CDR3 protein comes from TCRdb applying MiXCR to the multiplex PCR reads. In the table there are 550,000 to 700,000 distinct CDR3 sequences, around 15% of which are singletons. Time point denoted: newly diagnosed GD, antithyroid drugs for less than 3 months. The authors made the TCR library using RNA they extracted from PBMCs. This sample also belongs to another study, concerning T cells in Graves' hyperthyroidism and ophthalmopathy.

The source material was peripheral blood mononuclear cells (PBMCs), sampled at new diagnosis, from a patient treated with antithyroid drugs. These TCRs come from a man aged 18-30 years with Graves disease.

This clonotype came up once. The rearrangement links TRBV5-1 to TRBJ2-1, with a weak D call TRBD2 (5 bases). This CDR3 comprises 16 residues. Germline V gives CDR1 SGHRS, CDR2 YFSETQ. Trimming shortened V by 1 base and J by 2 bases, and 13 bases separated the two germline ends. CDR3 protein: CASSLILGSPYNEQFF. CDR3 nucleotides: TGCGCCAGCAGCTTGATATTGGGGAGCCCCTACAATGAGCAGTTCTTC. Combining the CDR3 with reference TRBV5-1 and TRBJ2-1 gives the whole variable domain KAGVTQTPRYLIKTRGQQVTLSCSPISGHRSVSWYQQTPGQGLQFLFEYFSETQRNKGNFPGRFSGRQFSNSRSEMNVSTLELGDSALYLCASSLILGSPYNEQFFGPGTRLTVL.

This clonotype was seen a few times. A read error may be the cause here, since a much bigger clone is one base away. This chain connects TRBV7-9 to TRBJ2-1, with 13 bases matching TRBD2. The DNA matches TRBJ2-5 better at its end, which makes the J call doubtful. The CDR3 consists of 16 residues. Germline V gene data show CDR1 as SEHNR and CDR2 as FQNEAQ (reference sequence). As DNA, the CDR3 is TGTGCCGGCAGCTTAGGACTAGCGGGAGTCGGAGAGACCCAGTACTTC. Translated, it gives CAGSLGLAGVGETQYF.